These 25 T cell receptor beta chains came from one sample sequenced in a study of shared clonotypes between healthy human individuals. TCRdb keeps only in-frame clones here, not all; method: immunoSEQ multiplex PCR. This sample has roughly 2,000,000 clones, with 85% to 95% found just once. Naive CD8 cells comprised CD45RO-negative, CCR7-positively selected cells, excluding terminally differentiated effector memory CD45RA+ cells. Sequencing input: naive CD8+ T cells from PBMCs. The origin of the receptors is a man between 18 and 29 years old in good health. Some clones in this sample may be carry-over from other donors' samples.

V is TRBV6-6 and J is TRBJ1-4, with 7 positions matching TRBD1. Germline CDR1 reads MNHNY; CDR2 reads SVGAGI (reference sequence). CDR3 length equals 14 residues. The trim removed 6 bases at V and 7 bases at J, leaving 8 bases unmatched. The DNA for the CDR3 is TGTGCCAGCAGACAAGAGGGACAGCCTGAAAAACTGTTTTTT. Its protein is CASRQEGQPEKLFF.

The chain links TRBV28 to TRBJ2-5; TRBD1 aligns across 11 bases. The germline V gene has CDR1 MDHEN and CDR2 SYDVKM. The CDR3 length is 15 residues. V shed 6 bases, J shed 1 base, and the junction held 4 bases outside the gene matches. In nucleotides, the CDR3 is TGTGCCAGCAGACCGGGACAGGGGGGCCAAGAGACCCAGTACTTC. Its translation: CASRPGQGGQETQYF. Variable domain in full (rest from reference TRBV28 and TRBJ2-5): DVKVTQSSRYLVKRTGEKVFLECVQDMDHENMFWYRQDPGLGLRLIYFSYDVKMKEKGDIPEGYSVSREKKERFSLILESASTNQTSMYLCASRPGQGGQETQYFGPGTRLLVL.

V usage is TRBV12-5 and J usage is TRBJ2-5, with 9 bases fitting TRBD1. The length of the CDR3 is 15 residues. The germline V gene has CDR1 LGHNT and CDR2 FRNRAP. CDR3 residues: CASGTGGAGYETQYF. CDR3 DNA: TGTGCCTCGGGTACAGGGGGCGCGGGGTACGAGACCCAGTACTTC.

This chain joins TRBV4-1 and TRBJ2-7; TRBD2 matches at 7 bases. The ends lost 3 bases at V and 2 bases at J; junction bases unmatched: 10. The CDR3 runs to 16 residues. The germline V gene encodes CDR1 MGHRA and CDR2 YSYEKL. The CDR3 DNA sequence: TGCGCCAGCAGCCACTTAGTAATCGGGAGGACCTACGAGCAGTACTTC. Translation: CASSHLVIGRTYEQYF.

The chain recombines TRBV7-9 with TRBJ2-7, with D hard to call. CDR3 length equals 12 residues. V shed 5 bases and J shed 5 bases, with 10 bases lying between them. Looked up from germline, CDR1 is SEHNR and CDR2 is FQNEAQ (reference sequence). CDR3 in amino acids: CASSRTQDEQYF. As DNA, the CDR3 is TGTGCCAGCAGCCGGACCCAAGACGAGCAGTACTTC.

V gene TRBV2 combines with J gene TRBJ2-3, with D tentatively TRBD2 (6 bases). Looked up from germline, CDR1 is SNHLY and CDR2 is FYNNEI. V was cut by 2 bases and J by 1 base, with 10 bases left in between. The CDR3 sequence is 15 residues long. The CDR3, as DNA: TGTGCCAGCAGTGAAAGGAGGGACGGCACAGATACGCAGTATTTT. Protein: CASSERRDGTDTQYF.

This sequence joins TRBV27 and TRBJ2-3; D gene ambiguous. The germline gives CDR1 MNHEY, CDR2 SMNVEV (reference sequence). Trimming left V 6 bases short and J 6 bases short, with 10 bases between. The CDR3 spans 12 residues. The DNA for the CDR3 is TGTGCCAGCAGAGTAGGAGCGGATACGCAGTATTTT. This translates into CASRVGADTQYF.

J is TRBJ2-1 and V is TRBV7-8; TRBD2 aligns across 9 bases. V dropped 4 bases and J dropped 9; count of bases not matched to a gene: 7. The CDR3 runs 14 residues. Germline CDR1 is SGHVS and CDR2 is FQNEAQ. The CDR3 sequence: CASSSGRREGEQFF. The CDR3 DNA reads TGTGCCAGCAGCTCGGGACGGCGGGAGGGTGAGCAGTTCTTC.

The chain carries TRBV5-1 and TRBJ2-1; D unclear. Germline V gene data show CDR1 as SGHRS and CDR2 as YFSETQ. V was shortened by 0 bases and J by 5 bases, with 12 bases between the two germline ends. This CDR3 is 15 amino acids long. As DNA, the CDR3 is TGCGCCAGCAGCTTGGTCCGGCAGATAAACAATGAGCAGTTCTTC. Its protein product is CASSLVRQINNEQFF.

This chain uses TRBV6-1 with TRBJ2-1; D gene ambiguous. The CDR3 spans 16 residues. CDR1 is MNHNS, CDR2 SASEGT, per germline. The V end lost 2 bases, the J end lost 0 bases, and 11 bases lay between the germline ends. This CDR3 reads CASSEMGSSSYNEQFF. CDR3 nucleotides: TGTGCCAGCAGTGAAATGGGCAGTAGCTCCTACAATGAGCAGTTCTTC.

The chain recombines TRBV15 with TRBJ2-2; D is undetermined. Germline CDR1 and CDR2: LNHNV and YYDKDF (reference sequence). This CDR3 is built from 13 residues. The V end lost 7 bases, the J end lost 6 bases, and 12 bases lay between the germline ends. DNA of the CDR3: TGTGCCACCACCATGTCGGGCGCCGGGGAGCTGTTTTTT. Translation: CATTMSGAGELFF.

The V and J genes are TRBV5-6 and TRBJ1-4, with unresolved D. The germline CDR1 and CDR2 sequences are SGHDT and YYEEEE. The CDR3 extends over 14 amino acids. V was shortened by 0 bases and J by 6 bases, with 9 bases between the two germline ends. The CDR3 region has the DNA TGTGCCAGCAGCTTGGAGTGGGATGATGAAAAACTGTTTTTT. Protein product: CASSLEWDDEKLFF.

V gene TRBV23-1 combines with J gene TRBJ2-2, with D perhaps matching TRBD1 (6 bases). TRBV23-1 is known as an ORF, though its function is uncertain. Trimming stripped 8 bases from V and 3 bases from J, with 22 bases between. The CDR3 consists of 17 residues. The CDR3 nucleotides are TGCGCCAGCTCCTCTGTCTTTCAGGGGTCCGACACCGGGGAGCTGTTTTTT. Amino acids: CASSSVFQGSDTGELFF.

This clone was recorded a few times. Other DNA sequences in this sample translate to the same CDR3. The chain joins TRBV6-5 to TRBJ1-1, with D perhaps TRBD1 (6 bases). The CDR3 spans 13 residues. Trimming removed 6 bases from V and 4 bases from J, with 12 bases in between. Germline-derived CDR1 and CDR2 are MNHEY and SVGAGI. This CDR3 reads CASSPRGGTEAFF. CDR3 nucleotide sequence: TGTGCCAGCAGCCCGAGGGGGGGCACTGAAGCTTTCTTT.

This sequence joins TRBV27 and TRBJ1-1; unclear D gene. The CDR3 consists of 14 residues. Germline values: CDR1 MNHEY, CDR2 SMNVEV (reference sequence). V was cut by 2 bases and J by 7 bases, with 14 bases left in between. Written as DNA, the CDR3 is TGTGCCAGCAGTTTAGGTATGAGGCACTTTGAAGCTTTCTTT. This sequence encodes CASSLGMRHFEAFF.

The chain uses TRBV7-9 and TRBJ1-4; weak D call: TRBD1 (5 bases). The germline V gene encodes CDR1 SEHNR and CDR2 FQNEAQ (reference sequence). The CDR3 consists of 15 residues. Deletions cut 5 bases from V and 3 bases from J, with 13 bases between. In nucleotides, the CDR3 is TGTGCCAGCAGCAAAAAGGGGCCGGCTAATGAAAAACTGTTTTTT. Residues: CASSKKGPANEKLFF. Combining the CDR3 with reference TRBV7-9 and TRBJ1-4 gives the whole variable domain DTGVSQNPRHKITKRGQNVTFRCDPISEHNRLYWYRQTLGQGPEFLTYFQNEAQLEKSRLLSDRFSAERPKGSFSTLEIQRTEQGDSAMYLCASSKKGPANEKLFFGSGTQLSVL.

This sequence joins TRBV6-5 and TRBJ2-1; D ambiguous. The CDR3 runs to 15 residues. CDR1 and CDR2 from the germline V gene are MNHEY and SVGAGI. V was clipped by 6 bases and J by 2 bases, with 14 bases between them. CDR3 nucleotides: TGTGCCAGCAGGATGGCTACCAGAACCTACAATGAGCAGTTCTTC. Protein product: CASRMATRTYNEQFF.

The CDR3 loop is CASSFTGSEQFF. The CDR3 bases are TGTGCCAGCAGTTTCACCGGGAGTGAGCAGTTCTTC. This rearrangement joins TRBV27 to TRBJ2-1; D may be TRBD2 (6 bases). The ends were cut back, 3 bases at V and 9 bases at J, with 9 bases in the middle. The CDR3 runs to 12 residues. Per germline, CDR1 MNHEY and CDR2 SMNVEV (reference sequence).

The CDR3 DNA reads TGTGCCAGCAGCTTAGTGGGGACAGGTGGTAACAACGAGCAGTACTTC. Translated, it gives CASSLVGTGGNNEQYF. V is TRBV11-2 and J is TRBJ2-7; 8 positions match TRBD1. After removal of 1 base from V and 5 bases from J, the junction contained 10 bases not matched to a gene. In germline, CDR1 is SGHAT, CDR2 FQNNGV. This CDR3 has 16 amino acids. The variable domain in full, completed from reference TRBV11-2 and TRBJ2-7, reads EAGVAQSPRYKIIEKRQSVAFWCNPISGHATLYWYQQILGQGPKLLIQFQNNGVVDDSQLPKDRFSAERLKGVDSTLKIQPAKLEDSAVYLCASSLVGTGGNNEQYFGPGTRLTVT.

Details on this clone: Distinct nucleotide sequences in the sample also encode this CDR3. DNA for the CDR3: TGTGCCAGCAGCGGAGACAGTCGCTCCTACGAGCAGTACTTC. Protein sequence: CASSGDSRSYEQYF. V is TRBV9 and J is TRBJ2-7; perhaps TRBD1 as D (5 bases). Looked up from germline, CDR1 is SGDLS and CDR2 is YYNGEE. The CDR3 is 14 amino acids. The V end lost 3 bases, the J end lost 0 bases, and 10 bases lay between the germline ends.

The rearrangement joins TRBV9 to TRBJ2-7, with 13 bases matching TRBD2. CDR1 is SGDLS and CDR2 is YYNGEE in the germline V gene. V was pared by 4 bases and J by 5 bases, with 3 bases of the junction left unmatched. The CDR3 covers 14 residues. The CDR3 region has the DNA TGTGCCAGCAGCCCCGGGACTAGCGGGGACGAGCAGTACTTC. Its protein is CASSPGTSGDEQYF.

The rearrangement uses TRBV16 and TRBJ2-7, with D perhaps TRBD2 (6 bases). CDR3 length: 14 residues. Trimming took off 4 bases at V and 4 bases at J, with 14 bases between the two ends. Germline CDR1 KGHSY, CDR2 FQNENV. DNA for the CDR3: TGTGCCAGCAGCCCCAGCGAGGCGGGGTACGAGCAGTACTTC. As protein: CASSPSEAGYEQYF.

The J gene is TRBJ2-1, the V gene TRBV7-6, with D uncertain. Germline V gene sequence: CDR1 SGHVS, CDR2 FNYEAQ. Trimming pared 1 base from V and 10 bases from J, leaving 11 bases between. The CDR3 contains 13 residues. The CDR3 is CASSLGSGGEQFF. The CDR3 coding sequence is TGTGCCAGCAGCTTAGGTAGTGGTGGAGAGCAGTTCTTC.

The CDR3 DNA reads TGCGCCAGCAGCCGGTTTGGGGACGAGGAGACCCAGTACTTC. Its protein is CASSRFGDEETQYF. The gene calls are TRBV4-1 and TRBJ2-5, with D possibly called TRBD1 or TRBD2 (5 bases each). Trimming shortened V by 4 bases and J by 5 bases, and 14 bases separated the two germline ends. This CDR3 spans 14 amino acids. From germline, CDR1 is MGHRA and CDR2 YSYEKL.

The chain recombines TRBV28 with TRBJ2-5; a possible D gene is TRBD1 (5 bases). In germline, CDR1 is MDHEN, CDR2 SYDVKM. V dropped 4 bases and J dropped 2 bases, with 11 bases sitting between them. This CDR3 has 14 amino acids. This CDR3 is CASSSLTAQETQYF. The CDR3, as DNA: TGTGCCAGCAGTTCCCTGACAGCACAAGAGACCCAGTACTTC.